This TCR beta chain stems from a study of T cells after yellow fever vaccination. This clonotype was counted between two and nine times. CDR1 MNHEY and CDR2 SVGAGI come from the germline V gene. CDR3 length equals 14 residues. Trimming left V 7 bases short and J 0 bases short, with 10 bases between. TCRdb re-called the 5' RACE reads through MiXCR, storing one row per CDR3 protein. The table shows about 430,000 distinct CDR3 sequences, with 15% to 20% occurring only once. This TCR was sampled from a young man who received the YFV17D yellow fever vaccine. Source: PBMCs, taken before the yellow fever booster vaccination. J is TRBJ1-5 and V is TRBV6-5; the D is unclear. The CDR3 reads CASKHGTSNQPQHF. As DNA, the CDR3 is TGTGCCAGCAAACACGGAACTAGCAATCAGCCCCAGCATTTT.